This paragraph covers one T cell receptor (beta chain) sequence. The sample comes from a study of cytomegalovirus exposure and HLA in healthy donors. Amplification used 60 Vbeta primers and 13 Jbeta primers. Assay: immunoSEQ multiplex PCR; the TCRdb copy retains only in-frame clones and omits some. This table holds about 180,000 clones, over 65% found once. This CDR3 contains 14 residues. Losses at the gene ends were 6 bases for V and 2 bases for J; bases not matched to a gene: 3. Germline V gene lookup returns CDR1 LNHDA and CDR2 SQIVND (reference sequence). Input material: PBMCs. The J gene is TRBJ2-3, the V gene TRBV19, with 9 bases aligning to TRBD2. The receptor was derived from a man between 60 and 75 years old in good health and CMV-seronegative. The CDR3 region has the DNA TGTGCCAGTAGCGCGGGGGGGCCCACAGATACGCAGTATTTT. This gives the protein CASSAGGPTDTQYF.